A single sample is the source of the 21 T cell receptor beta chains below, sequenced in a study of Tregs in tolerant kidney transplant recipients (dated by TCRdb to about 2019). Library method: the immunoSEQ multiplex PCR assay. The clones in this table, taken by TCRdb from immuneACCESS, are in-frame only. Not every clone is retained; where verified, under half of the shortfall comes from an unresolved V gene, and the cause of the rest is unknown. The sample table includes some 52,000 clones. About 0.76% of the sample is taken by the ten largest. The sample's time point label is to be understood as: blood sample drawn before combined kidney and bone marrow transplant. The specimen was CD4+ T cells from blood, collected before the transplant. All receptors derive from a human donor who received a combined kidney and bone marrow transplant.

Notes on this clone: The read terminates 3 residues ahead of where the CDR3 ends, so the germline J gene completes it. V is TRBV6-1 and J is TRBJ1-2, with no clear D. The CDR3 is 13 residues long. The V gene's germline CDR1 is MNHNS and CDR2 SASEGT. V shed 2 bases and J shed 3 bases, with 7 bases lying between them. CDR3 DNA (partial): TGTGCCAGCAGTGAAAGCGCGGACTATGGC. It is translated as CASSESADYG. The entire CDR3 protein reads CASSESADYGYTF.

Notes on this clone: Sequencing ends 3 residues short of the CDR3 end; the germline J gene provides the rest. This rearrangement joins TRBV28 to TRBJ2-7; D is unresolved. Germline CDR1 reads MDHEN; CDR2 reads SYDVKM. The CDR3 extends over 12 amino acids. Trimming left V 1 base short and J 3 bases short, with 4 bases between. Incomplete CDR3 DNA: TGTGCCAGCAGTTTATCCTACTACGAG. This encodes CASSLSYYE. The entire CDR3 protein reads CASSLSYYEQYF. Full variable domain (rest looked up from reference TRBV28 and TRBJ2-7): DVKVTQSSRYLVKRTGEKVFLECVQDMDHENMFWYRQDPGLGLRLIYFSYDVKMKEKGDIPEGYSVSREKKERFSLILESASTNQTSMYLCASSLSYYEQYFGPGTRLTVT.

The part of the CDR3 DNA that was read is TGTGCCAGCGCAAGGGAATCGGGGGTCTACGAG. This gives the protein CASARESGVYE. The full CDR3 protein is CASARESGVYEQYF. The J gene is TRBJ2-7, the V gene TRBV7-6, with TRBD2 as a possible D gene (6 bases). Read data end 3 residues before the CDR3 end; the end is taken from the germline J gene. Germline CDR1 and CDR2: SGHVS and FNYEAQ. The CDR3 contains 14 residues. V lost 8 bases and J lost 3, with 17 bases in between.

CDR3 DNA, as far as it was read: TGTGCCAGCAGCTCGGGGTTCCTCCCGTCTGGGGGC. It yields the protein CASSSGFLPSGG. The entire CDR3 reads CASSSGFLPSGGYTF. The genes are TRBV7-2 and TRBJ1-2; D ambiguous. The read is 3 residues too short to cover the CDR3 end, so that end is filled in from the germline J gene. Germline CDR1 and CDR2: SGHTA and FQGNSA. This CDR3 is 15 amino acids long.

Regarding this clone: The CDR3 is cut off 3 residues early in the read; its end comes from the germline J gene. The V call is TRBV7-2, the J call TRBJ1-5; 10 bases fit TRBD1. This CDR3 comprises 15 residues. Unmatched junction bases numbered 3, after V lost 4 bases and J lost 3 bases. Germline loops: CDR1 SGHTA, CDR2 FQGNSA. CDR3 bases read: TGTGCCAGCAGCTCCGGGACAGGGGACAATCAGCCC. Its translation is CASSSGTGDNQP. The full CDR3 reads CASSSGTGDNQPQHF.

Partial CDR3 DNA: TGTGCCAGCAGATTCCGGGGAAGCACAGATACG. It is translated as CASRFRGSTDT. The full CDR3 reads CASRFRGSTDTQYF. The genes are TRBV2 and TRBJ2-3; D might be TRBD2 (5 bases). The DNA ends 3 residues before the CDR3 does, and the rest of the CDR3 is filled in from the germline J gene. Trimming cost V 6 bases and J 0 bases, with 10 bases left between them. Germline values: CDR1 SNHLY, CDR2 FYNNEI. The CDR3 totals 14 residues.

CDR3 DNA (partial): TGTGCCAGCACTTCGAAGGGGGCCCGGCAGCCC. Protein: CASTSKGARQP. The full CDR3 is CASTSKGARQPQHF. The chain recombines TRBV5-6 with TRBJ1-5, with 7 bases identical to TRBD1. The read comes to an end 3 residues before the CDR3 does, leaving the germline J gene to fill in the end. Germline lookup yields CDR1 SGHDT and CDR2 YYEEEE. V lost 6 bases, J lost 7 bases, and 10 bases stayed unmatched. The CDR3 loop spans 14 amino acids.

To note about this clone: With the read ending 3 residues before the CDR3 end, the germline J gene is used to fill in that end. V and J are TRBV6-7 and TRBJ2-6; D might be TRBD1 (5 bases). TRBV6-7 is flagged as an ORF with uncertain function. The CDR3 length is 15 residues. V lost 6 bases and J 3 bases, leaving 12 bases between the germline ends. The covered CDR3 bases are TGTGCCAGCAGCCGAGCGACAGTTGGGGCCAACGTC. This encodes CASSRATVGANV. The complete CDR3 protein is CASSRATVGANVLTF.

Comments on this clone: The read gets to within 3 residues of the CDR3 end, and the germline J gene fills in the rest. The chain couples TRBV30 to TRBJ2-2; TRBD1 matches 8 bases. J was trimmed by 4 bases and V by 2 bases; bases with no gene match: 3. The CDR3 contains 14 residues. Germline CDR1 and CDR2: GTSNPN and SVGIG (reference sequence). CDR3 DNA (partial): TGTGCCTGGAGTAGCCAGGGGGCCACCGGGGAG. Its translation is CAWSSQGATGE. The complete CDR3 reads CAWSSQGATGELFF.

Details on this clone: The read terminates 3 residues before the CDR3 end, so the remaining end is supplied by the germline J gene. V and J are TRBV7-2 and TRBJ2-5, with D possibly TRBD2 on 6 matching bases. Germline V gene sequence: CDR1 SGHTA, CDR2 FQGNSA. V dropped 3 bases and J dropped 3 bases, with 11 bases sitting between them. This CDR3 is built from 14 residues. The DNA read from the CDR3 is TGTGCCAGCAGCTTTTACCTAGCGAAAGAGACC. Protein sequence: CASSFYLAKET. The whole CDR3 sequence reads CASSFYLAKETQYF.

Comment on this clone: Sequencing ends 3 residues short of the CDR3 end; the germline J gene provides the rest. The gene calls are TRBV7-2 and TRBJ1-2, with TRBD1 matching 7 bases. This CDR3 has 13 residues. Germline loops: CDR1 SGHTA, CDR2 FQGNSA. Incomplete CDR3 DNA: TGTGCCAGCAGCCCAGAGGGGGCCTTGGGC. Residues: CASSPEGALG. In full, the CDR3 is CASSPEGALGYTF.

About this clone: The missing CDR3 end, 3 residues past where the read stops, is filled in from the germline J gene. The chain uses TRBV7-9 and TRBJ2-2; D not certain. Germline assignment: CDR1 SEHNR and CDR2 FQNEAQ (reference sequence). This CDR3 is 13 amino acids long. V lost 4 bases and J lost 7, with 10 bases in between. The part of the CDR3 DNA that was read is TGTGCCAGCAGCTCGCCCGCCGGCGGGGAG. It specifies CASSSPAGGE. The complete CDR3 reads CASSSPAGGELFF.

Turning to this clone: The CDR3 end lies 3 residues beyond the end of the read and is filled in from the germline J gene. The genes are TRBV5-1 and TRBJ1-6; D is possibly TRBD1 (5 bases). This CDR3 is built from 16 residues. The germline CDR1 and CDR2 sequences are SGHRS and YFSETQ. Trimming removed 0 bases from V and 9 bases from J, with 16 bases in between. The CDR3 here is CASSLGGLAGGSPLHF. Partial CDR3 DNA: TGCGCCAGCAGCTTGGGAGGGCTGGCCGGGGGTTCACCC.

Turning to this clone: The read gets to within 3 residues of the CDR3 end, and the germline J gene fills in the rest. The chain couples TRBV19 to TRBJ2-1; 11 nucleotides align to TRBD1. V shed 7 bases, J shed 8 bases, and the junction held 7 bases outside the gene matches. The germline CDR1 and CDR2 sequences are LNHDA and SQIVND (reference sequence). The CDR3 has 14 residues. Partial CDR3 DNA: TGTGCCAGTAAGGGAGGACAGGGGGCGGATGAG. It translates to CASKGGQGADE. The entire CDR3 protein reads CASKGGQGADEQFF.

To note about this clone: Read data end 3 residues before the CDR3 end; the end is taken from the germline J gene. This sequence joins TRBV30 and TRBJ2-1; the D is unclear. The CDR3 is 12 amino acids. Germline CDR1 GTSNPN, CDR2 SVGIG (reference sequence). V lost 0 bases, J lost 4 bases, and 4 bases lay in between. The CDR3 here is CAWSVQYNEQFF. CDR3 DNA, as far as it was read: TGTGCCTGGAGTGTACAGTACAATGAG.

Concerning this clone itself: Read data end 3 residues before the CDR3 end; the end is taken from the germline J gene. The chain uses TRBV5-6 and TRBJ2-7, with D possibly TRBD1 on 6 matching bases. The V gene lost 2 bases and the J gene lost 0 bases, with 9 bases spanning the gap. Germline V gives CDR1 SGHDT, CDR2 YYEEEE. The CDR3 runs to 14 residues. Incomplete CDR3 DNA: TGTGCCAGCAGCTTCCGGGACATCTCCTACGAG. It encodes CASSFRDISYE. In full, the CDR3 is CASSFRDISYEQYF.

Comments on this clone: Coverage ceases 3 residues before the CDR3 finishes, and the germline J gene fills in the end. The V call is TRBV6-4, the J call TRBJ1-3; D is unclear. CDR3 length: 13 residues. CDR1 and CDR2 from the germline V gene are MRHNA and SNTAGT. Trimming pared 5 bases from V and 8 bases from J, leaving 13 bases between. CDR3 amino acids: CASSYDDTDTIYF. The DNA read from the CDR3 is TGTGCCAGCAGTTACGACGACACAGACACC.

As to this clone: The CDR3 end lies 3 residues beyond the end of the read and is filled in from the germline J gene. The genes are TRBV5-1 and TRBJ2-2; D is perhaps TRBD1 (6 bases). Germline CDR1 reads SGHRS; CDR2 reads YFSETQ. There are 15 residues in the CDR3. Trimming removed 3 bases from V and 5 bases from J, with 14 bases in between. The sequenced part of the CDR3 DNA is TGCGCCAGCAGCTCCCGACAGGATAAGACCGGGGAG. Protein sequence: CASSSRQDKTGE. The CDR3 reads in full as CASSSRQDKTGELFF.

As for this clone: The read terminates 3 residues before the CDR3 end, so the remaining end is supplied by the germline J gene. V and J are TRBV6-2 or TRBV6-3 and TRBJ2-3; the D call may be TRBD1 or TRBD2 (6 bases each). The V and J ends lost 5 bases and 3 bases respectively, with 18 bases between them. Looked up from germline, CDR1 is MNHEY and CDR2 is SVGEGT. This CDR3 has 16 amino acids. The CDR3 sequence is CASSKSGTGRTDTQYF. The part of the CDR3 DNA that was read is TGTGCCAGCAGTAAATCGGGAACAGGGAGGACAGATACG.

The CDR3 sequence is CASSDPSIRGELFF. The CDR3 DNA, read in part, is TGTGCCAGCAGCGATCCATCGATCAGGGGGGAG. The J gene is TRBJ2-2, the V gene TRBV5-6; D ambiguous. The CDR3 is cut off 3 residues early in the read; its end comes from the germline J gene. This CDR3 is 14 amino acids long. The germline V and J ends were trimmed by 4 bases and 8 bases, with 15 bases remaining between them. The germline V gene has CDR1 SGHDT and CDR2 YYEEEE. The variable domain in full, completed from reference TRBV5-6 and TRBJ2-2, reads DAGVTQSPTHLIKTRGQQVTLRCSPKSGHDTVSWYQQALGQGPQFIFQYYEEEERQRGNFPDRFSGHQFPNYSSELNVNALLLGDSALYLCASSDPSIRGELFFGEGSRLTVL.

In the case of this clone: The CDR3 end lies 3 residues beyond the end of the read and is filled in from the germline J gene. This sequence joins TRBV10-1 and TRBJ1-2; possible D gene TRBD1, 6 bases. CDR1 WNHNN and CDR2 SYGVQD come from the germline V gene (reference sequence). The CDR3 sequence is 13 residues long. Trimming took 5 bases from V and 4 from J, leaving 11 bases between them. The sequenced CDR3 bases are TGCGCCAGCAGTCCGAGAGGGGGCTATGGC. Amino acid sequence: CASSPRGGYG. The whole CDR3 sequence is CASSPRGGYGYTF.